What follows are 10 T cell receptor beta chains derived from one specimen sequenced in a study of blood T cells in healthy people across ages. Through a sample-barcoded 5' primer and a J-beta primer mix, a second PCR was run for about 6 to 11 cycles. TCRdb used MiXCR to reprocess the 5' RACE reads, holding one entry per CDR3 protein. The table lists around 1,000,000 distinct CDR3 sequences, 35% to 45% of them singletons. Source material: blood. The receptor source for this set is a man between 18 and 29 years old in good health.

V usage is TRBV7-2 and J usage is TRBJ1-1; D is perhaps TRBD1 (6 bases). CDR1 and CDR2 from the germline V gene are SGHTA and FQGNSA. Deletions cut 9 bases from V and 1 base from J, with 18 bases between. CDR3 size: 15 residues. CDR3 sequence reads: CASSITGFRNTEAFF. Written as DNA, the CDR3 is TGTGCCAGTAGCATAACAGGGTTTCGGAACACTGAAGCTTTCTTT.

The rearrangement joins TRBV5-1 to TRBJ1-1, with D hard to call. The CDR3 loop spans 20 amino acids. Germline V gene lookup returns CDR1 SGHRS and CDR2 YFSETQ. The V end lost 0 bases, the J end lost 0 bases, and 24 bases lay between the germline ends. The DNA for the CDR3 is TGCGCCAGCAGCTTGGTTTTAGGTCGCGCTAGCGAGCCCCTGAACACTGAAGCTTTCTTT. Its protein is CASSLVLGRASEPLNTEAFF.

V and J are TRBV11-2 and TRBJ2-7, with 9 bases that match TRBD1. Per the germline V gene, CDR1 is SGHAT and CDR2 is FQNNGV. V gave up 0 bases and J gave up 3 bases; unmatched junction bases: 6. This CDR3 is built from 16 residues. CDR3 protein: CASSLDLGTGIYEQYF. The DNA of the CDR3 is TGTGCCAGCAGCTTAGATCTGGGGACAGGGATCTACGAGCAGTACTTC.

Details on this clonotype: The junction differs from germline at one of its ends, possibly a read error. The chain couples TRBV7-9 to TRBJ2-5; no clear D. The J call is uncertain, as TRBJ2-7 better fits the DNA end. Germline assignment: CDR1 SEHNR and CDR2 FQNEAQ (reference sequence). This CDR3 is 13 amino acids long. CDR3 sequence reads: CAGSEDNAYEQYF. As DNA, the CDR3 is TGTGCCGGCAGCGAAGACAACGCCTACGAGCAGTACTTC.

This clonotype was counted between two and nine times. This sequence joins TRBV2 and TRBJ2-2, with D unclear. Germline V gene lookup returns CDR1 SNHLY and CDR2 FYNNEI. Between the trimmed V and J ends, which lost 4 bases and 4 bases, there was a span of 10 bases. There are 14 residues in the CDR3. The CDR3 coding sequence is TGTGCCAGCAGTGGACCACGGAGCACCGGGGAGCTGTTTTTT. Its protein is CASSGPRSTGELFF.

The chain combines TRBV6-5 with TRBJ2-1, with D unresolved. The CDR3 is 14 residues long. The V and J ends lost 7 bases and 0 bases respectively, with 10 bases between them. In germline, CDR1 is MNHEY, CDR2 SVGAGI. The CDR3 DNA follows: TGTGCCAGCACCCTGCCGGGCTCCTACAATGAGCAGTTCTTC. Protein sequence: CASTLPGSYNEQFF.

This chain uses TRBV14 with TRBJ1-2; D gene ambiguous. Trimming pared 3 bases from V and 4 bases from J, leaving 9 bases between. Germline-derived CDR1 and CDR2 are SGHDN and FVKESK. The CDR3 consists of 13 residues. Written as DNA, the CDR3 is TGTGCCAGCAGCCAGACATCGTTCTATGGCTACACCTTC. It translates to CASSQTSFYGYTF.

The J gene is TRBJ1-2, the V gene TRBV19; TRBD1 matches at 9 bases. The CDR3 extends over 15 amino acids. Germline V CDR1 and CDR2: LNHDA, SQIVND (reference sequence). Trimming removed 5 bases from V and 8 bases from J; junction bases left unmatched: 12. The CDR3 sequence: CASSPWDRANSGYTF. The CDR3 DNA sequence: TGTGCCAGTAGTCCCTGGGACAGGGCGAACTCCGGCTACACCTTC.

The V gene is TRBV20-1, the J gene TRBJ1-5, with a possible D match to TRBD1 (5 bases). The CDR3 is 16 residues long. V was pared by 6 bases and J by 0 bases, with 18 bases between. Germline V gene lookup returns CDR1 DFQATT and CDR2 SNEGSKA (reference sequence). The CDR3 reads CSAPPGGAHSNQPQHF. The CDR3 coding sequence is TGCAGTGCCCCCCCAGGAGGGGCCCATAGCAATCAGCCCCAGCATTTT.

The gene calls are TRBV6-5 and TRBJ1-6, with D tentatively TRBD1 (6 bases). The germline V gene has CDR1 MNHEY and CDR2 SVGAGI. Trimming removed 2 bases at V and 2 bases at J, with 16 bases between. This CDR3 region has 18 residues. The CDR3 DNA reads TGTGCCAGCAGTTACGGTCGGGGGGCGTCGACCTATAATTCACCCCTCCACTTT. This codes for CASSYGRGASTYNSPLHF.